Listed below are T cell receptor beta chains from one sample, sequenced in a study of CD8+CD57+ T cells in acquired aplastic anemia. Each CDR3 protein is one row after TCRdb ran MiXCR on the reads. In the table there are 450,000 to 600,000 distinct CDR3 sequences, around a third of which are singletons. The sample taken for sequencing was sorted CD4+, CD8+, or CD8+CD57+ T cells (not recorded which) from PBMCs. The receptors were gathered from a human donor with aplastic anemia. Both conserved end residues are part of each CDR3. D genes are given only for firm matches. A row's size may be missing; if present it is once, few, many or a size class.

CDR3 protein: CASSLADTQYF
CDR3 DNA: TGTGCCAGCAGCTTAGCAGATACGCAGTATTTT
CDR3 length: 11
clone size: many
J gene: TRBJ2-3
V gene: TRBV7-9
D gene: .

CDR3 protein: CASSFTAKETQYF
CDR3 DNA: TGTGCCAGCAGCTTCACTGCTAAGGAGACCCAGTACTTC
CDR3 length: 13
clone size: many
J gene: TRBJ2-5
V gene: TRBV7-3
D gene: .

CDR3 protein: CASSLEGLDVDTQYF
CDR3 DNA: TGCGCCAGCAGCTTGGAGGGACTAGACGTAGATACGCAGTATTTT
CDR3 length: 15
clone size: .
J gene: TRBJ2-3
V gene: TRBV5-1
D gene: TRBD2

CDR3 protein: CASSHTGTLGYEQYF
CDR3 DNA: TGTGCCAGCAGTCACACCGGGACTTTAGGCTACGAGCAGTACTTC
CDR3 length: 15
clone size: many
J gene: TRBJ2-7
V gene: TRBV2
D gene: .

CDR3 protein: CASSSTTQGEQYF
CDR3 DNA: TGTGCCAGCAGTTCAACGACACAGGGAGAGCAGTACTTC
CDR3 length: 13
clone size: .
J gene: TRBJ2-7
V gene: TRBV2
D gene: .

CDR3 protein: CSARGLAGGVTDTQYF
CDR3 DNA: TGCAGTGCTAGGGGACTAGCGGGGGGAGTGACAGATACGCAGTATTTT
CDR3 length: 16
clone size: few
J gene: TRBJ2-3
V gene: TRBV20-1
D gene: TRBD2

CDR3 protein: CSVVEYAPRYGYTF
CDR3 DNA: TGCAGCGTTGTAGAATACGCACCACGCTATGGCTACACCTTC
CDR3 length: 14
clone size: many
J gene: TRBJ1-2
V gene: TRBV29-1
D gene: .

CDR3 protein: CSAQGTSGRSYNEQFF
CDR3 DNA: TGCAGTGCTCAGGGGACTAGCGGGAGATCTTACAATGAGCAGTTCTTC
CDR3 length: 16
clone size: .
J gene: TRBJ2-1
V gene: TRBV20-1
D gene: TRBD2

CDR3 protein: CASRPNGRGPGNTIYF
CDR3 DNA: TGTGCCAGCAGGCCGAACGGACGGGGACCAGGAAACACCATATATTTT
CDR3 length: 16
clone size: .
J gene: TRBJ1-3
V gene: TRBV6-1
D gene: .

CDR3 protein: CASSLGRGMLANTGELFF
CDR3 DNA: TGTGCCAGCAGCTTGGGCAGGGGGATGCTCGCGAACACCGGGGAGCTGTTTTTT
CDR3 length: 18
clone size: .
J gene: TRBJ2-2
V gene: TRBV9
D gene: TRBD1

CDR3 protein: CAIRTGTRNSYEQYF
CDR3 DNA: TGTGCCATCAGAACCGGGACCCGGAACTCCTACGAGCAGTACTTC
CDR3 length: 15
clone size: .
J gene: TRBJ2-7
V gene: TRBV10-3
D gene: .

CDR3 protein: CASSQDSPNTQYF
CDR3 DNA: TGCGCCAGCAGCCAAGACAGTCCGAATACGCAGTATTTT
CDR3 length: 13
clone size: .
J gene: TRBJ2-3
V gene: TRBV4-1
D gene: .

CDR3 protein: CSATRLAGGSDTQYF
CDR3 DNA: TGCAGTGCAACCCGACTAGCGGGGGGTTCAGATACGCAGTATTTT
CDR3 length: 15
clone size: few
J gene: TRBJ2-3
V gene: TRBV20-1
D gene: TRBD2

CDR3 protein: CAWSSSGEHGYTF
CDR3 DNA: TGTGCCTGGAGTTCGTCCGGGGAGCATGGCTACACCTTC
CDR3 length: 13
clone size: .
J gene: TRBJ1-2
V gene: TRBV30
D gene: .

CDR3 protein: CASSFLQGSNSPLHF
CDR3 DNA: TGTGCCAGCAGTTTTCTACAGGGTTCTAATTCACCCCTCCACTTT
CDR3 length: 15
clone size: .
J gene: TRBJ1-6
V gene: TRBV11-3
D gene: .

CDR3 protein: CASSQGLAVYEQYF
CDR3 DNA: TGCGCCAGCAGCCAAGGACTAGCGGTCTACGAGCAGTACTTC
CDR3 length: 14
clone size: many
J gene: TRBJ2-7
V gene: TRBV4-1
D gene: TRBD2

CDR3 protein: CASSADPGQQETQYF
CDR3 DNA: TGTGCCAGCAGCGCTGATCCGGGACAGCAAGAGACCCAGTACTTC
CDR3 length: 15
clone size: .
J gene: TRBJ2-5
V gene: TRBV14
D gene: TRBD1

CDR3 protein: CSGKSGLSSYEQYF
CDR3 DNA: TGCAGTGGTAAGAGCGGGCTGAGCTCCTACGAGCAGTACTTC
CDR3 length: 14
clone size: many
J gene: TRBJ2-7
V gene: TRBV20-1
D gene: .

CDR3 protein: CASSTKQGASDIQYF
CDR3 DNA: TGTGCCAGCAGTACAAAACAGGGAGCGTCAGACATTCAGTACTTC
CDR3 length: 15
clone size: .
J gene: TRBJ2-4
V gene: TRBV25-1
D gene: .

CDR3 protein: CASSVASRYEQYF
CDR3 DNA: TGTGCCAGCAGTGTGGCTAGCCGTTACGAGCAGTACTTC
CDR3 length: 13
clone size: many
J gene: TRBJ2-7
V gene: TRBV2
D gene: .

CDR3 protein: CASSQFYEQYF
CDR3 DNA: TGTGCCAGCAGCCAATTCTACGAGCAGTACTTC
CDR3 length: 11
clone size: many
J gene: TRBJ2-7
V gene: TRBV14
D gene: .

CDR3 protein: CASSSTSSWGVRETQYF
CDR3 DNA: TGTGCCAGCAGCAGCACCTCTAGCTGGGGGGTAAGAGAGACCCAGTACTTC
CDR3 length: 17
clone size: once
J gene: TRBJ2-5
V gene: TRBV7-6
D gene: .

CDR3 protein: CATSRVLVGRYNEQFF
CDR3 DNA: TGTGCCACCAGCAGGGTCCTTGTGGGCAGATACAATGAGCAGTTCTTC
CDR3 length: 16
clone size: .
J gene: TRBJ2-1
V gene: TRBV15
D gene: .

CDR3 protein: CASSLIRGSYEQYF
CDR3 DNA: TGTGCCAGCAGCTTAATACGGGGCTCCTACGAGCAGTACTTC
CDR3 length: 14
clone size: few
J gene: TRBJ2-7
V gene: TRBV7-3
D gene: .

CDR3 protein: CASSPRAGLDYGYTF
CDR3 DNA: TGTGCCAGCAGCCCCCGGGCAGGTTTGGACTATGGCTACACCTTC
CDR3 length: 15
clone size: many
J gene: TRBJ1-2
V gene: TRBV7-9
D gene: .

CDR3 protein: CASSTERVRDQPQHF
CDR3 DNA: TGTGCCAGCAGTACCGAAAGGGTCAGGGATCAGCCCCAGCATTTT
CDR3 length: 15
clone size: .
J gene: TRBJ1-5
V gene: TRBV6-1
D gene: .

CDR3 protein: CASSTDRAGGYTF
CDR3 DNA: TGTGCCAGCAGTACCGACAGGGCCGGCGGCTACACCTTC
CDR3 length: 13
clone size: .
J gene: TRBJ1-2
V gene: TRBV27
D gene: TRBD1

CDR3 protein: CASSGGMSYNEQFF
CDR3 DNA: TGTGCCAGCAGCGGCGGGATGTCCTACAATGAGCAGTTCTTC
CDR3 length: 14
clone size: .
J gene: TRBJ2-1
V gene: TRBV7-2
D gene: .

CDR3 protein: CASSLGRGTVSGNTIYF
CDR3 DNA: TGTGCCAGCAGCTTAGGTAGAGGGACGGTCTCTGGAAACACCATATATTTT
CDR3 length: 17
clone size: .
J gene: TRBJ1-3
V gene: TRBV7-2
D gene: .

CDR3 protein: CASGGATGANVLTF
CDR3 DNA: TGTGCCAGCGGTGGGGCTACTGGGGCCAACGTCCTGACTTTC
CDR3 length: 14
clone size: many
J gene: TRBJ2-6
V gene: TRBV2
D gene: .

CDR3 protein: CASSMTGILPQHF
CDR3 DNA: TGTGCCAGCAGTATGACAGGGATTCTGCCCCAGCATTTT
CDR3 length: 13
clone size: .
J gene: TRBJ1-5
V gene: TRBV25-1
D gene: TRBD1

CDR3 protein: CASQSHLGQRNYGYTF
CDR3 DNA: TGTGCCAGCCAATCCCACCTGGGACAGAGAAACTATGGCTACACCTTC
CDR3 length: 16
clone size: .
J gene: TRBJ1-2
V gene: TRBV6-2/TRBV6-3
D gene: TRBD1

CDR3 protein: CASSLRGAYEQYF
CDR3 DNA: TGTGCCAGTAGTCTCAGGGGAGCCTACGAGCAGTACTTC
CDR3 length: 13
clone size: many
J gene: TRBJ2-7
V gene: TRBV19
D gene: .

CDR3 protein: CASSRDAFDEQFF
CDR3 DNA: TGTGCCAGTAGTCGGGACGCTTTTGATGAGCAGTTCTTC
CDR3 length: 13
clone size: many
J gene: TRBJ2-1
V gene: TRBV19
D gene: .

CDR3 protein: CASSQFLNSPLHF
CDR3 DNA: TGCGCCAGCAGCCAATTTCTTAATTCACCCCTCCACTTT
CDR3 length: 13
clone size: many
J gene: TRBJ1-6
V gene: TRBV4-3
D gene: .

CDR3 protein: CTAGRQGANIQYF
CDR3 DNA: TGCACTGCTGGGAGACAGGGGGCAAACATTCAGTACTTC
CDR3 length: 13
clone size: .
J gene: TRBJ2-4
V gene: TRBV20-1
D gene: TRBD1

CDR3 protein: CAISSEGVAQHF
CDR3 DNA: TGTGCCATCAGTTCCGAAGGTGTGGCCCAGCATTTT
CDR3 length: 12
clone size: few
J gene: TRBJ1-5
V gene: TRBV10-3
D gene: .

CDR3 protein: CAISTSDTYEQYF
CDR3 DNA: TGTGCCATCAGCACTAGCGACACCTACGAGCAGTACTTC
CDR3 length: 13
clone size: many
J gene: TRBJ2-7
V gene: TRBV10-3
D gene: TRBD2

CDR3 protein: CASRVYGYTF
CDR3 DNA: TGTGCCAGCAGGGTTTATGGCTACACCTTC
CDR3 length: 10
clone size: .
J gene: TRBJ1-2
V gene: TRBV12-3/TRBV12-4
D gene: .

CDR3 protein: CASRAGGSYEQYF
CDR3 DNA: TGCGCCAGCAGAGCAGGGGGGTCCTACGAGCAGTACTTC
CDR3 length: 13
clone size: few
J gene: TRBJ2-7
V gene: TRBV10-1
D gene: .